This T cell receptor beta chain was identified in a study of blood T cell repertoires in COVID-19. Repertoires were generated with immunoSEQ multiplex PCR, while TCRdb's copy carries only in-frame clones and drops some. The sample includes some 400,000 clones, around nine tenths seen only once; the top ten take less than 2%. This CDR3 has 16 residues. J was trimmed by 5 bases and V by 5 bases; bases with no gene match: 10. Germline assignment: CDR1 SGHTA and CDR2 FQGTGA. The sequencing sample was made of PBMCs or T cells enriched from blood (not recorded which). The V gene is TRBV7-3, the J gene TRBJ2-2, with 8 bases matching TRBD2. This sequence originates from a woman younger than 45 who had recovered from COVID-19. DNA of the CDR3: TGTGCCAGCAGCCCCGGCGGGGGGTCGATGACCGGGGAGCTGTTTTTT. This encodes CASSPGGGSMTGELFF.